The next 28 T cell receptor beta chains were all read from a single sample in a study of blood T cells in healthy people across ages. Sample-barcoded 5' priming and a J-beta primer mix drove a second PCR of roughly 6 to 12 cycles. TCRdb reprocessed the 5' RACE reads via MiXCR and lists one record per CDR3 protein. Found here are 1 million or so distinct CDR3 sequences, 40% to 55% of them singletons; the top ten hold approximately 19%. Specimen: blood. The receptors here all came from a woman in her sixties or seventies in good health.

This sequence joins TRBV20-1 and TRBJ2-5, with TRBD2 matching 10 bases. After removal of 0 bases from V and 11 bases from J, the junction contained 12 bases not matched to a gene. The germline V gene has CDR1 DFQATT and CDR2 SNEGSKA (reference sequence). The CDR3 spans 15 residues. CDR3 sequence reads: CSARDPLAGAGEQYF. In DNA, the CDR3 is TGCAGTGCTAGAGATCCCCTAGCGGGAGCGGGTGAGCAGTACTTC.

V usage is TRBV28 and J usage is TRBJ2-7, with TRBD2 as a possible D gene (6 bases). With 3 bases removed from V and 7 bases from J, the gap between germline ends came to 13 bases. The CDR3 contains 13 residues. Per the germline V gene, CDR1 is MDHEN and CDR2 is SYDVKM. CDR3 nucleotides: TGTGCCAGCAGTTTGGGGGTGACTAGTGAGCAGTACTTC. As protein: CASSLGVTSEQYF. Based on the CDR3 plus reference TRBV28 and TRBJ2-7, the full variable domain is DVKVTQSSRYLVKRTGEKVFLECVQDMDHENMFWYRQDPGLGLRLIYFSYDVKMKEKGDIPEGYSVSREKKERFSLILESASTNQTSMYLCASSLGVTSEQYFGPGTRLTVT.

The chain recombines TRBV5-5 with TRBJ1-2; 7 bases match TRBD1. The germline V gene has CDR1 SGHKS and CDR2 YYEKEE (reference sequence). The CDR3 has 15 residues. V was clipped by 4 bases and J by 2 bases; unmatched bases: 8. The CDR3 nucleotides are TGTGCCAGCAGCACGACAGGGTACGACAACTATGGCTACACCTTC. It specifies CASSTTGYDNYGYTF. The full variable domain, in which reference TRBV5-5 and TRBJ1-2 provide the parts outside the CDR3, is DAGVTQSPTHLIKTRGQQVTLRCSPISGHKSVSWYQQVLGQGPQFIFQYYEKEERGRGNFPDRFSARQFPNYSSELNVNALLLGDSALYLCASSTTGYDNYGYTFGSGTRLTVV.

This clonotype was found a few times. The chain employs TRBV6-1 and TRBJ2-1; the D is unclear. Germline V gene sequence: CDR1 MNHNS, CDR2 SASEGT. The CDR3 is 14 amino acids. V was shortened by 5 bases and J by 4 bases, with 12 bases between the two germline ends. In DNA, the CDR3 is TGTGCCAGCAGTCCTTCCCGGATATACAATGAGCAGTTCTTC. Amino acids: CASSPSRIYNEQFF.

This clonotype was detected only a few times. The genes are TRBV29-1 and TRBJ2-7; D call uncertain. V shed 3 bases and J shed 2 bases, with 14 bases lying between them. The length of the CDR3 is 14 residues. Germline assignment: CDR1 SQVTM and CDR2 ANQGSEA. The CDR3 DNA sequence: TGCAGCGTTGATGGTCCCGGACCTACCTACGAGCAGTACTTC. This encodes CSVDGPGPTYEQYF.

In its sample, this clonotype was seen a few times. The J gene is TRBJ2-7, the V gene TRBV29-1; TRBD1 might be the D (5 bases). Germline V gene sequence: CDR1 SQVTM, CDR2 ANQGSEA. The CDR3 length is 14 residues. Trimming stripped 6 bases from V and 2 bases from J, with 17 bases between. The CDR3 DNA sequence: TGCAGCGTGGCGGACAATTCGATTACCTACGAGCAGTACTTC. It specifies CSVADNSITYEQYF.

A few counts support this clonotype. CDR3 amino acids: CSVEAGSGANVLTF. For the CDR3, the DNA is TGCAGCGTTGAGGCCGGCTCTGGGGCCAACGTCCTGACTTTC. This sequence joins TRBV29-1 and TRBJ2-6; D unclear. Germline CDR1 SQVTM, CDR2 ANQGSEA. The V and J ends lost 3 bases and 0 bases respectively, with 6 bases between them. There are 14 residues in the CDR3.

V gene TRBV6-4 combines with J gene TRBJ2-1; 10 bases agree with TRBD2. V gave up 5 bases and J gave up 3 bases; unmatched junction bases: 7. Germline V CDR1 and CDR2: MRHNA, SNTAGT. The CDR3 is made up of 16 amino acids. The CDR3, as DNA: TGTGCCAGCAGTAGGGGCCGGACTAGCGGCTACAATGAGCAGTTCTTC. It translates to CASSRGRTSGYNEQFF.

This clonotype was seen a handful of times. The chain combines TRBV2 with TRBJ2-5; D is ambiguous. Between the trimmed V and J ends, which lost 2 bases and 0 bases, there was a span of 7 bases. CDR3 length: 14 residues. The germline gives CDR1 SNHLY, CDR2 FYNNEI. The DNA for the CDR3 is TGTGCCAGCAGTGAATGGACCCACCAAGAGACCCAGTACTTC. Protein sequence: CASSEWTHQETQYF.

Here the CDR3 DNA reads TGTGCCAGCAGTTACTCGATTCGAGCACAGGGGGCATCCTACAATGAGCAGTTCTTC. Translation gives CASSYSIRAQGASYNEQFF. The chain has TRBV6-5 and TRBJ2-1, with 9 bases identical to TRBD1. CDR3 length: 19 residues. CDR1 MNHEY and CDR2 SVGAGI come from the germline V gene. V gave up 0 bases and J gave up 1 base; unmatched junction bases: 10.

Comment on this clonotype: A much larger clone differs by one base, so this may be a read error. The chain couples TRBV3-1 to TRBJ1-2; D is ambiguous. CDR3 length: 15 amino acids. CDR1 LGHDT and CDR2 YNNKEL come from the germline V gene (reference sequence). CDR3 loop: CASSQDSVGIGGHTF. The CDR3 coding sequence is TGTGCCAGCAGCCAAGATTCGGTAGGGATCGGTGGCCACACCTTC.

This clonotype came up a few times. The rearrangement joins TRBV5-6 to TRBJ1-2; TRBD1 aligns across 10 bases. Germline lookup yields CDR1 SGHDT and CDR2 YYEEEE. The trim removed 4 bases at V and 5 bases at J, leaving 8 bases unmatched. This CDR3 has 15 amino acids. The CDR3 nucleotides are TGTGCCAGCAGCCCGGGACAGGGGAAGTTTTATGGCTACACCTTC. This codes for CASSPGQGKFYGYTF.

The CDR3 nucleotides are TGTGCCAGCAGTCATTGGACTAGCGGGAGGATTACAGATACGCAGTATTTT. Protein: CASSHWTSGRITDTQYF. The chain combines TRBV6-1 with TRBJ2-3; TRBD2 aligns across 14 bases. Per the germline V gene, CDR1 is MNHNS and CDR2 is SASEGT. The CDR3 has 17 residues. V lost 5 bases, J lost 3 bases, and 7 bases stayed unmatched.

This clonotype was seen more than once but under ten times. V is TRBV5-1 and J is TRBJ1-2, with D hard to call. This CDR3 spans 15 amino acids. V was cut by 0 bases and J by 4 bases, with 13 bases left in between. Per the germline V gene, CDR1 is SGHRS and CDR2 is YFSETQ. The CDR3, as DNA: TGCGCCAGCAGCTTGGCCCTGGGAGAGTCCTATGGCTACACCTTC. It specifies CASSLALGESYGYTF.

Here the CDR3 DNA reads TGTGCCAGCAGTCCAGCGCGGTCCTTAATCTACGAGCAGTACTTC. As protein: CASSPARSLIYEQYF. The rearrangement links TRBV6-2 or TRBV6-3 to TRBJ2-7, with D uncertain. CDR1 MNHEY and CDR2 SVGEGT come from the germline V gene. CDR3 size: 15 residues. The V end lost 5 bases, the J end lost 3 bases, and 17 bases lay between the germline ends.

A single count supports this clonotype. The CDR3: CASSLGQSRYEQYF. The CDR3 DNA follows: TGTGCCAGCAGTTTAGGACAGTCTCGTTACGAGCAGTACTTC. The V and J genes are TRBV6-5 and TRBJ2-5, with D possibly TRBD1 on 6 matching bases. Gene TRBJ2-7 matches the end of the DNA better, so the J call may be wrong. This CDR3 has 14 residues. CDR1 MNHEY and CDR2 SVGAGI come from the germline V gene.

This clonotype was seen only a few times. The chain uses TRBV7-8 and TRBJ2-1; 8 bases line up with TRBD1. From germline, CDR1 is SGHVS and CDR2 FQNEAQ. The V segment lost 5 bases and the J segment 4 bases; nucleotides outside the gene matches: 10. The CDR3 has 16 residues. DNA for the CDR3: TGTGCCAGCAGCCCCCACAGGGACAGGAGTTACAATGAGCAGTTCTTC. Translated, it gives CASSPHRDRSYNEQFF.

The rearrangement uses TRBV28 and TRBJ2-1; no clear D gene. V lost 3 bases and J 10 bases, leaving 7 bases between the germline ends. The CDR3 consists of 11 residues. Germline V gene lookup returns CDR1 MDHEN and CDR2 SYDVKM. The CDR3 DNA is TGTGCCAGCAGTTTGAAGTACGAGCAGTTCTTC. This gives the protein CASSLKYEQFF.

This chain's CDR3 is CASSYGGGQPQHF. Here the CDR3 DNA reads TGTGCCAGCAGTTACGGGGGTGGTCAGCCCCAGCATTTT. The rearrangement joins TRBV27 to TRBJ1-5; TRBD1 might be the D (5 bases). The CDR3 is 13 residues long. Germline V gene lookup returns CDR1 MNHEY and CDR2 SMNVEV (reference sequence). V lost 4 bases to trimming and J lost 6 bases, with 10 bases between them.

CDR3 DNA sequence: TGTGCCAGCAGCCAACGGAGCGGGAGGGCCGCCGATACGCAGTATTTT. Amino acids: CASSQRSGRAADTQYF. This rearrangement joins TRBV3-1 to TRBJ2-3; 10 bases line up with TRBD2. Germline CDR1 reads LGHDT; CDR2 reads YNNKEL (reference sequence). The CDR3 is made up of 16 amino acids. V shed 2 bases, J shed 6 bases, and the junction held 8 bases outside the gene matches.

The J gene is TRBJ2-3, the V gene TRBV20-1; 10 bases align to TRBD2. CDR3 length: 16 amino acids. Germline CDR1 and CDR2: DFQATT and SNEGSKA (reference sequence). V was pared by 0 bases and J by 3 bases, with 6 bases of the junction left unmatched. CDR3 DNA: TGCAGTGCTAGAGAGTTCCAGACTAGCGGGACAGATACGCAGTATTTT. Protein sequence: CSAREFQTSGTDTQYF.

This clonotype was counted many times. The chain links TRBV4-2 to TRBJ2-5, with 7 bases that match TRBD2. Germline CDR1 LGHNA, CDR2 YNFKEQ. The CDR3 is 16 amino acids. The trim removed 0 bases at V and 1 base at J, leaving 5 bases unmatched. As DNA, the CDR3 is TGTGCCAGCAGCCAAGACGGGGAGGGTGGCCAAGAGACCCAGTACTTC. Protein product: CASSQDGEGGQETQYF.

This clonotype was observed a few times. In DNA, the CDR3 is TGTGCCAGCAGTCGGACAGGCGGTATCAAAAACATTCAGTACTTC. It is translated as CASSRTGGIKNIQYF. This chain uses TRBV12-3 or TRBV12-4 with TRBJ2-4; 7 nucleotides line up with TRBD1. V was pared by 5 bases and J by 3 bases, with 7 bases of the junction left unmatched. The CDR3 has 15 amino acids.

This rearrangement joins TRBV7-2 to TRBJ2-7, with 11 bases lining up with TRBD2. V gave up 5 bases and J gave up 1 base; unmatched junction bases: 13. Looked up from germline, CDR1 is SGHTA and CDR2 is FQGNSA. This CDR3 has 18 amino acids. CDR3 bases: TGTGCCAGCAGCCCTAGAGGTCGGGGGACTAGCGGTTCCTACGAGCAGTACTTC. Translation: CASSPRGRGTSGSYEQYF.

The V gene is TRBV20-1, the J gene TRBJ2-1; a possible D gene is TRBD2 (5 bases). This CDR3 spans 15 amino acids. The V end lost 5 bases, the J end lost 5 bases, and 19 bases lay between the germline ends. CDR1 is DFQATT and CDR2 is SNEGSKA in the germline V gene (reference sequence). CDR3 bases: TGCAGTGCTCTACCCCGGGATCGGGATCACAATGAGCAGTTCTTC. It yields the protein CSALPRDRDHNEQFF.

This clonotype showed up just a few times. V usage is TRBV25-1 and J usage is TRBJ1-6; D unclear. The V and J ends lost 8 bases and 13 bases respectively, with 12 bases between them. This CDR3 region has 11 residues. Germline assignment: CDR1 MGHDK and CDR2 SYGVNS. The CDR3 loop is CASSITGPLHF. As DNA, the CDR3 is TGTGCCAGCTCTATAACGGGGCCCCTCCACTTT.

The chain employs TRBV29-1 and TRBJ2-1, with 8 positions matching TRBD1. Losses at the gene ends were 4 bases for V and 5 bases for J; bases not matched to a gene: 7. Germline lookup yields CDR1 SQVTM and CDR2 ANQGSEA. CDR3 length: 14 amino acids. CDR3 loop: CSVAIPTGDNEQFF. The CDR3 DNA reads TGCAGCGTTGCTATACCGACAGGGGACAATGAGCAGTTCTTC.

This clonotype was detected once. The chain has TRBV7-8 and TRBJ2-1; D gene unclear. Trimming pared 6 bases from V and 7 bases from J, leaving 22 bases between. Germline assignment: CDR1 SGHVS and CDR2 FQNEAQ. The CDR3 has 16 residues. CDR3 in amino acids: CASSPNVALVGNEQFF. The CDR3 DNA sequence: TGTGCCAGCAGTCCCAACGTGGCTCTAGTGGGGAATGAGCAGTTCTTC.